This T cell receptor (beta chain) is from a study of T-cell reconstitution after alpha-beta-depleted transplantation in children (dated by TCRdb to about 2016). For the study in its entirety: The study quantitatively tracked T-cell immune reconstitution after TCRalphabeta/CD19-depleted allogeneic hematopoietic cell transplantation in children using TCR repertoire profiling.

The intended sense of this specimen's treatment or condition label: allogeneic hematopoietic cell transplantation with graft depleted of TCRalphabeta T cells and CD19 B cells. The children who served as transplant recipients had been given grafts of TCRalphabeta/CD19-depleted allogeneic hematopoietic cells. Overall study results and their limits: The frequencies of hyperexpanded clones fell over the following months, and after one year, T-cell counts and TCRbeta diversity were mostly attributed to newly produced T cells. About two months after transplant, the apparently early recovery of alphabetaT-cell counts reportedly depended on just several hundred clones that had expanded rapidly and came from non-depleted graft cells. In some patients, high TCRbeta diversity at day 60 was attributed to recipient T cells and intrathymic progenitors that had survived conditioning.

The library was prepared using PCR. TCRdb shows the sequencer as Illumina HiSeq 2500. To normalize quantification of the TCRbeta repertoire, the TCR libraries were built with molecular barcoding that relied on unique molecular identifiers. In-frame beta chains were kept once TCRdb had trimmed the public reads at Q25 with fastp and called clones with MiXCR. Identical CDR3 protein sequences are pooled into one entry, listed with their most common genes and DNA. The sample includes about 400,000 distinct CDR3 sequences, with 15% to 20% observed a single time. In total, the top ten clones hold 25% to 30% of the sample. V is pared back by 8 bases and J by 1 base, with 18 bases lying between the germline termini. Via the germline V gene, CDR1 is LGHNA and CDR2 YNFKEQ. The CDR3, from cysteine to phenylalanine, totals 15 residues. Just the 45-base CDR3 DNA is kept, in frame starting at base 1. About this clonotype: Its recognized antigen is unknown. The input lacks base qualities; no much larger clone sits a single base away.

The chain is assembled from TRBV4-2 and TRBJ2-7; the D region may be TRBD1 or TRBD2, each matching 6 bases equally. The clonotype was recovered from a boy younger than two who had a stem cell transplant for Wiskott-Aldrich syndrome, so the T cells may come from the graft donor. This specimen consisted of PBMCs, mostly from graft donor cells, obtained 360 days after TCRalphabeta/CD19-depleted stem cell transplant. The DNA is as follows: TGTGCCAGCGGATCCGGAGGGGGTCCTTCCTACGAGCAGTACTTC. Translation gives CASGSGGGPSYEQYF.